This TCR beta chain is from a study of control samples from healthy donors and cancer patients (TCRdb year 2020). The CDR3, from cysteine to phenylalanine, totals 14 residues. Kept here is only the CDR3 DNA, which spans 42 bases and is read in frame from base 1. The V and J ends are trimmed by 6 bases and 1 base, leaving 12 bases between them. CDR1 and CDR2 are drawn from the germline V gene: SGHTA, FQGTGA. The library was generated by the immunoSEQ multiplex PCR assay. Here the immuneACCESS table is served through TCRdb, limited to in-frame sequences with V and J called. Missing clones are a known gap in these copies; in checked studies unresolved V genes cover under half, and the rest lacks a known reason. A total of about 140,000 clones appear in this sample, 94% of them only once. 10% to 15% of the sample comes from the top ten. Concerning this clone itself: Its target antigen remains unknown. It has no much larger one-base neighbor in the sample; base qualities were not kept. Other DNA sequences from this sample encode an identical CDR3 as well.

The sample consisted of blood. The receptor was derived from a man aged 40-55 years in good health. The V and J genes are TRBV7-3 and TRBJ1-1, and perhaps TRBD1 as D gene, on 5 matching bases. The sequence in DNA is TGTGCCAGCAGTCTTCAGGGTGGGAACACTGAAGCTTTCTTT. This translates into CASSLQGGNTEAFF. The full variable domain, completed from the reference TRBV7-3 and TRBJ1-1 proteins outside the CDR3, reads GAGVSQTPSNKVTEKGKYVELRCDPISGHTALYWYRQSLGQGPEFLIYFQGTGAADDSGLPNDRFFAVRPEGSVSTLKIQRTERGDSAVYLCASSLQGGNTEAFFGQGTRLTVV.